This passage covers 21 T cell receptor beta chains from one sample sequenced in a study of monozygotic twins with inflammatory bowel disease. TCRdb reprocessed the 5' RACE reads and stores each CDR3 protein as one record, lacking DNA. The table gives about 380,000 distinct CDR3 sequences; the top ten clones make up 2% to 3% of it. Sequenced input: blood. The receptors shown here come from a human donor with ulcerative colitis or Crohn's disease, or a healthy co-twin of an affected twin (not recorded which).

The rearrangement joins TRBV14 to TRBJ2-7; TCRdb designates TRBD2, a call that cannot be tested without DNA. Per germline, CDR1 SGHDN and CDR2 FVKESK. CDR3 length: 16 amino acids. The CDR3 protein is CASSPGLAGGTSEQYF.

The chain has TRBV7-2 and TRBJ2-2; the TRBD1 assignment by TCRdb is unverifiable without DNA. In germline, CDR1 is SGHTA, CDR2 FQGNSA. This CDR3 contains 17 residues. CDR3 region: CASNPAPGQGRTGELFF. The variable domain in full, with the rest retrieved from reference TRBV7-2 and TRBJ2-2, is GAGVSQSPSNKVTEKGKDVELRCDPISGHTALYWYRQSLGQGLEFLIYFQGNSAPDKSGLPSDRFSAERTGGSVSTLTIQRTQQEDSAVYLCASNPAPGQGRTGELFFGEGSRLTVL.

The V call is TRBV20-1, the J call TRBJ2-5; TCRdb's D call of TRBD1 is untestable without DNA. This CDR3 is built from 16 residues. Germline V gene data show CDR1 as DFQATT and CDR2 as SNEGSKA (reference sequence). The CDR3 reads CSARGSGGRLAETQYF.

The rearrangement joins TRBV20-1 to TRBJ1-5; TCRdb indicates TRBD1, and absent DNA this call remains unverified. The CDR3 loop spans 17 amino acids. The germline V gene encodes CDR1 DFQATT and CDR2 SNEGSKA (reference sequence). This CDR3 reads CSASSSPDLFSNQPQHF.

CDR3 amino acids: CASSQDWASHTDTQYF. This sequence joins TRBV4-1 and TRBJ2-3; TCRdb picks TRBD2, but there is no DNA to check that call. This CDR3 region has 16 residues. Germline-derived CDR1 and CDR2 are MGHRA and YSYEKL.

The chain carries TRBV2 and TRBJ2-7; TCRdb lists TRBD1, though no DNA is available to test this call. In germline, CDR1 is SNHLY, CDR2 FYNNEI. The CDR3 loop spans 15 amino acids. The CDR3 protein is CASSWDRDIGYEQYF.

The CDR3 loop reads CASRGQGASGYGYTF. The V call is TRBV9, the J call TRBJ1-2; checking the TCRdb D call of TRBD1 is not possible without DNA. CDR3 length: 15 amino acids. The V gene's germline CDR1 is SGDLS and CDR2 YYNGEE.

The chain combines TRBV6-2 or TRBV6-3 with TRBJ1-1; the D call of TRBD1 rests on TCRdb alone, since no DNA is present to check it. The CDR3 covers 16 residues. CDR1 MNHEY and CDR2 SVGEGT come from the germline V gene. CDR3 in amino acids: CASSYVTQGARTEAFF.

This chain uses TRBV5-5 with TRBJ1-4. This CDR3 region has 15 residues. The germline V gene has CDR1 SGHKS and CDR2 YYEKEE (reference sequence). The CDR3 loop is CASSLVGITDEKLFF.

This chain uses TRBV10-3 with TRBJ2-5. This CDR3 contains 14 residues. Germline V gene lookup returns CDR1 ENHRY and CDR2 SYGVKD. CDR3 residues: CAISDRATQETQYF.

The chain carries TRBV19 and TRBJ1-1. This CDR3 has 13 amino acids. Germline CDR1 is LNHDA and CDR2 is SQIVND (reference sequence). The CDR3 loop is CASSIGGLAEAFF.

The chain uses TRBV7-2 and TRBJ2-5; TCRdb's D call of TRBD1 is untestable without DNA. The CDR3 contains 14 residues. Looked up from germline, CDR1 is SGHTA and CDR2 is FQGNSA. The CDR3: CASSAAGLQETQYF.

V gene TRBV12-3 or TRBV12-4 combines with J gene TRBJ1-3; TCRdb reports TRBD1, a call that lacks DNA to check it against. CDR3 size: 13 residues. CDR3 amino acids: CAGGTGSGNTIYF.

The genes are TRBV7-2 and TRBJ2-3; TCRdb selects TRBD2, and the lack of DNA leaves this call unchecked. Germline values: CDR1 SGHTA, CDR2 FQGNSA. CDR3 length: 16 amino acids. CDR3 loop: CASSSPAGGFTDTQCF.

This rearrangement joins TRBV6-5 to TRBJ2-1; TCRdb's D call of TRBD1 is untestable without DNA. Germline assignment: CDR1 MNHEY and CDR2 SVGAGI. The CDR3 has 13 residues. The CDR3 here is CASSYWGPDEQFF.

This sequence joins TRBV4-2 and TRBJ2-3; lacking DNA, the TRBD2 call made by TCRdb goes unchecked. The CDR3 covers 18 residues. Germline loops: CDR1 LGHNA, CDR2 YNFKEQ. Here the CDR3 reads CASSQVGLAGGLSDTQYF.

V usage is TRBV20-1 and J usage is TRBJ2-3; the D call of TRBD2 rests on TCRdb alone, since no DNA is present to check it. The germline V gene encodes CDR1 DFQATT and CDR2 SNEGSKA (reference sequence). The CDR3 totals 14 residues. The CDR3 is CSAVAGGRPDTQYF.

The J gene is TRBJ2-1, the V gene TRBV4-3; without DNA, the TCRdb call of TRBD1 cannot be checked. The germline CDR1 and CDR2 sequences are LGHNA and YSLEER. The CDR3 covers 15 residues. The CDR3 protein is CASSQEITGQGASFF.

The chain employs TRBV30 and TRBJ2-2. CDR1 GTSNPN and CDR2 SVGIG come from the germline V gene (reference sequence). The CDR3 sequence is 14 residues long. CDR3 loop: CAWSVQVNTGELFF.

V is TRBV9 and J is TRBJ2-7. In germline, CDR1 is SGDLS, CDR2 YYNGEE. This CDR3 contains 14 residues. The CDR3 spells CASSRVSSPYEQYF.

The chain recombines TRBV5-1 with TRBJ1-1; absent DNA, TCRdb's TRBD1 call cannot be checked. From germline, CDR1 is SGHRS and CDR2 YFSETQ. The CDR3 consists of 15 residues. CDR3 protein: CASSTPTGEGTEAFF. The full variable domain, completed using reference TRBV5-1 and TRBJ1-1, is KAGVTQTPRYLIKTRGQQVTLSCSPISGHRSVSWYQQTPGQGLQFLFEYFSETQRNKGNFPGRFSGRQFSNSRSEMNVSTLELGDSALYLCASSTPTGEGTEAFFGQGTRLTVV.